This T cell receptor beta chain was recovered during a study of shared clonotypes between healthy human individuals. General study points: The study generally estimated greater richness for naive than memory subsets.

The authors distributed each subset's genomic DNA evenly over several immunoSEQ plates. Sorted-subset replicate PCR reactions contained 150 to 200 ng DNA, corresponding to tens of thousands of T cell genomes. Profiled with immunoSEQ multiplex PCR; TCRdb holds only in-frame clones, not every one. The repertoire has roughly 1.5 million clones, 95% to 99% of them found once; the top ten carry about 0.45%. A note on this clone: The antigen is unknown.

V gave up 5 bases and J gave up 0 bases, with 8 bases separating them. In germline, CDR1 is LNHDA, CDR2 SQIVND (reference sequence). The CDR3 has 15 amino acids. Each donor was a Caucasian adult residing in Nashville, Tennessee. Sequencing was performed on naive CD4+ T cells sorted from blood. Subset indicated: CD45RA+ positively selected. This TCR derives from a man younger than 45 in good health. The chain joins TRBV19 to TRBJ2-6; D is ambiguous. The CDR3 here is CASSFGSSGANVLTF. The CDR3, as DNA: TGTGCCAGTAGTTTTGGTTCCTCTGGGGCCAACGTCCTGACTTTC. Complete variable domain (other parts from reference TRBV19 and TRBJ2-6): DGGITQSPKYLFRKEGQNVTLSCEQNLNHDAMYWYRQDPGQGLRLIYYSQIVNDFQKGDIAEGYSVSREKKESFPLTVTSAQKNPTAFYLCASSFGSSGANVLTFGAGSRLTVL.